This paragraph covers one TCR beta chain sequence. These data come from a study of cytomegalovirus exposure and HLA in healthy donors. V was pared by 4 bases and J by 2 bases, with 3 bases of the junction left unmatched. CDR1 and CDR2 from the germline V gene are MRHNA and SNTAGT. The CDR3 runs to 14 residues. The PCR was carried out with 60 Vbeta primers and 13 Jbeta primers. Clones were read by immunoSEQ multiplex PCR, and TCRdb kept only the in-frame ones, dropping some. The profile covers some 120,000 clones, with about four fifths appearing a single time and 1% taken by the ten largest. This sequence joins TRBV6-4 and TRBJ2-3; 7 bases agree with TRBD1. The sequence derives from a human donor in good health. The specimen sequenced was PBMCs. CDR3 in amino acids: CASSADRDTDTQYF. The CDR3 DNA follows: TGTGCCAGCAGTGCCGACAGGGACACAGATACGCAGTATTTT.